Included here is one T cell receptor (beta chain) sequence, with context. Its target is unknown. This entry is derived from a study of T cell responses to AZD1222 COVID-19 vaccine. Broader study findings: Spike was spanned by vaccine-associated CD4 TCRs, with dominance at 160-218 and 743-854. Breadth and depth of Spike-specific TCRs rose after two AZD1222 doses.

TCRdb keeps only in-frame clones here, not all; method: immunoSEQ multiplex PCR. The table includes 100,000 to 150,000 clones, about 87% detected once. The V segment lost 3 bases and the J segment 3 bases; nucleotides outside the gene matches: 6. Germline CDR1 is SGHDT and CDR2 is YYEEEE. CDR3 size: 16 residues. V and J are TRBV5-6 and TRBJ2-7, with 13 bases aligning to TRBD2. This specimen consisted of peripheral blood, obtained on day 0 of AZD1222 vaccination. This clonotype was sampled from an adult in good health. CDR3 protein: CASSWGLAGRSYEQYF. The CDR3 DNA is TGTGCCAGCAGCTGGGGACTAGCGGGACGAAGCTACGAGCAGTACTTC.